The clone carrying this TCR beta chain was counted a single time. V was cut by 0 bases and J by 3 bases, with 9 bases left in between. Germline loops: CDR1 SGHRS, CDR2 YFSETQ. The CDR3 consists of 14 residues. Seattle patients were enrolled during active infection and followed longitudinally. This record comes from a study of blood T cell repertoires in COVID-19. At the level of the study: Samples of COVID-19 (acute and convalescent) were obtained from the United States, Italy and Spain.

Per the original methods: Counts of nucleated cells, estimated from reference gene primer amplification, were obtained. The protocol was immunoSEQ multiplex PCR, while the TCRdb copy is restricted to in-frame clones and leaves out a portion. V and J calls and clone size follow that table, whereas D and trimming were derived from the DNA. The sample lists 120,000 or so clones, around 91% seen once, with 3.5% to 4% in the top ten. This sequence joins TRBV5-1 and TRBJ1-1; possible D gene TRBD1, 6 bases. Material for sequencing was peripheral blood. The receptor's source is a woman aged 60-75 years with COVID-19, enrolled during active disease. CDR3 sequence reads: CASSLEDSDTEAFF. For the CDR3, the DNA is TGCGCCAGCAGCTTGGAGGACAGTGACACTGAAGCTTTCTTT.